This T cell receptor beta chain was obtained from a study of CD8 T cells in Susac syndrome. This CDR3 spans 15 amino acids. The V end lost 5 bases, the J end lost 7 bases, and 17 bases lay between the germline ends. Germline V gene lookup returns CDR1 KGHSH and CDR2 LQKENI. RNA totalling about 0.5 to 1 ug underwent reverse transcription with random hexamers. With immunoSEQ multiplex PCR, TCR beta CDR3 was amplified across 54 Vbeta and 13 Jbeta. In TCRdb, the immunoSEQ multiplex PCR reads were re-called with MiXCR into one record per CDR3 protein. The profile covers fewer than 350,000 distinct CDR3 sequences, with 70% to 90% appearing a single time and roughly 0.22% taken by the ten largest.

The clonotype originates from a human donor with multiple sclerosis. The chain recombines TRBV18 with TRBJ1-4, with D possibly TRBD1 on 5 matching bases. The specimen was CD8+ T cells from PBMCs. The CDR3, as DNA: TGTGCCAGCTCAGTGACCGGGACTTCTTCTGAAAAACTGTTTTTT. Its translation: CASSVTGTSSEKLFF.